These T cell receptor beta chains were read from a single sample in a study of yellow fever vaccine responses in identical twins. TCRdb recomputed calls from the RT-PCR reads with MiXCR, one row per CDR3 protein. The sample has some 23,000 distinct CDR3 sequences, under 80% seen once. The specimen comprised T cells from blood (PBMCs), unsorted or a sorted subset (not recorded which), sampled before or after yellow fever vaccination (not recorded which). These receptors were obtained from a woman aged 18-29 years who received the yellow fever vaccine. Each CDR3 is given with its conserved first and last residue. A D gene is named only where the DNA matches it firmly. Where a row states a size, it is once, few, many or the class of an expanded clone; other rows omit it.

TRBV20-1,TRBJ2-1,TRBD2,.,TGCAGTGCTAGTCGGCGGGAGGAGGAGGAGCAGTTCTTC,CSASRREEEEQFF
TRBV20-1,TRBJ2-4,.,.,TGCAGTGCTCCGTCGGACGGGAACATTCAGTACTTC,CSAPSDGNIQYF
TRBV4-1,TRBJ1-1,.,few,TGCGCCAGCAGCCAAGATGGACACATGAACACTGAAGCTTTCTTT,CASSQDGHMNTEAFF
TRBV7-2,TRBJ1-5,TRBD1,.,TGTGCCAGCAGCTTCCTGGACAGGGGACATCAGCCCCAGCATTTT,CASSFLDRGHQPQHF
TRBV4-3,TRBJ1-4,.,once,TGCGCCAGCAGCCAGGTTCCTGCAACTAATGAAAAACTGTTTTTT,CASSQVPATNEKLFF
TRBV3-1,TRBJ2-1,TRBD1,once,TGTGCCAGCAGCCACGGACAGGGTTCGAATGAGCAGTTCTTC,CASSHGQGSNEQFF
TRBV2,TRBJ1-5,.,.,TGTGCCAGCAGTGAAACCTCCCAAAGGGAGCCCCAGCATTTT,CASSETSQREPQHF
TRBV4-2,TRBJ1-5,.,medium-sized,TGTGCCAGCAGCCAAGCCCGGGGCCCTCAGCCCCAGCATTTT,CASSQARGPQPQHF
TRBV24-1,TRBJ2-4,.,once,TGTGCCACCAGTGACCCCGGGGTGGACATTCAGTACTTC,CATSDPGVDIQYF
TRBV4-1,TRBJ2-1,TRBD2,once,TGCGCCAGCAGCCAAGGACTAGCGGGGGCCTTGGGGAATGAGCAGTTCTTC,CASSQGLAGALGNEQFF
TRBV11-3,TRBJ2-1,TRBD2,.,TGTGCCAGCAGCCGGGACTACCCCTACAATGAGCAGTTCTTC,CASSRDYPYNEQFF
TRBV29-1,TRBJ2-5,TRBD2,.,TGCAGCGTCGAAGACCCAACTAGCGGGAGGGCCGAAGAGACCCAGTACTTC,CSVEDPTSGRAEETQYF
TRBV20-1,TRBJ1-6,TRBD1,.,TGCAGTGCTAGCCGGGACAGCATTAATTCACCCCTCCACTTT,CSASRDSINSPLHF
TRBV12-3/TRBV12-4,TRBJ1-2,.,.,TGTGCCAGCATAGACAGCCTAAACTATGGCTACACCTTC,CASIDSLNYGYTF
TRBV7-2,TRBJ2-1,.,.,TGTGCCAGCAGTTCGCTCAGGTTCGATGAGCAGTTCTTC,CASSSLRFDEQFF
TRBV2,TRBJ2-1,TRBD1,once,TGTGCCAGCATCCCCCCCGGGACAGGGGCTTTCCGTGAGCAGTTCTTC,CASIPPGTGAFREQFF
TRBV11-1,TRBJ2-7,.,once,TGTGCCAGCAGCTACAGGATGGGGGATTACGAGCAGTACTTC,CASSYRMGDYEQYF
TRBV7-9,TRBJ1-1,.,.,TGTGCCAGCAGCTTACTCCAGGGTTTAGAGGCTTTCTTT,CASSLLQGLEAFF
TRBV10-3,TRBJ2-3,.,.,TGTGCCATCAGTGAGAGAACGTCAGATACGCAGTATTTT,CAISERTSDTQYF
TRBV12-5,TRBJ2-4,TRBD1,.,TGTGCTAGTGGTCTGGACAGGGGGCAGGACATTCAGTACTTC,CASGLDRGQDIQYF
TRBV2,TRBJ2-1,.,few,TGTGCCTCCAAGGGCGGCGGGTCCTACAATGAGCAGTTCTTC,CASKGGGSYNEQFF
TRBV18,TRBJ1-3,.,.,TGTGCCAGCTCACCACCAACAAGCTCTGGAAACACCATATATTTT,CASSPPTSSGNTIYF